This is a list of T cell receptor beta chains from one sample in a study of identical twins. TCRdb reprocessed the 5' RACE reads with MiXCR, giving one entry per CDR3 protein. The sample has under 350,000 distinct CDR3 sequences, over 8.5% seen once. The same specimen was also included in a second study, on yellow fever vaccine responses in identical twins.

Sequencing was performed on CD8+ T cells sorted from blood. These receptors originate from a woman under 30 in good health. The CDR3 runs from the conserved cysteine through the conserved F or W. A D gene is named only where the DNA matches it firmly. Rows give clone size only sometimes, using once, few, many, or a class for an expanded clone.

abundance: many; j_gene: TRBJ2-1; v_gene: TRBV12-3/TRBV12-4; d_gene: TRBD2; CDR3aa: CASSSNSGQVVYNEQFF; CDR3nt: TGTGCCAGCAGTTCCAATAGCGGGCAGGTCGTTTACAATGAGCAGTTCTTC
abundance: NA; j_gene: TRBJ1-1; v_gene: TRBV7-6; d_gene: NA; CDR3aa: CASSLGLQRENTEAFF; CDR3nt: TGTGCCAGCAGCTTAGGGTTACAGCGGGAAAACACTGAAGCTTTCTTT
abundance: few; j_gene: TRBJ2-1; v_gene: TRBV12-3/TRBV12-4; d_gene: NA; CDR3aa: CASRAGETYNEQFF; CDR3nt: TGTGCCAGCAGAGCGGGTGAAACCTACAATGAGCAGTTCTTC
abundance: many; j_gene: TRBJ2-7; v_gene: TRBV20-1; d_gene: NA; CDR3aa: CSAREKRSLYEQYF; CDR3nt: TGCAGTGCTAGAGAGAAACGCTCCCTTTACGAGCAGTACTTC
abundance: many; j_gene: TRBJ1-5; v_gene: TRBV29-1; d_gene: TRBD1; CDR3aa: CSVEEGDSPQTPQHF; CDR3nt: TGCAGCGTTGAAGAAGGGGACAGCCCCCAAACCCCCCAGCATTTT
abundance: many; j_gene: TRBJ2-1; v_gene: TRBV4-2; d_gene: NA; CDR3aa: CASSPLSGGSYNEQFF; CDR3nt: TGTGCCAGCAGCCCCCTTTCTGGCGGTTCCTACAATGAGCAGTTCTTC
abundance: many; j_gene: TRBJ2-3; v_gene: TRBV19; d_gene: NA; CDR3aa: CASSKQADPNTQYF; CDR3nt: TGTGCCAGTAGTAAGCAGGCCGATCCAAATACGCAGTATTTT
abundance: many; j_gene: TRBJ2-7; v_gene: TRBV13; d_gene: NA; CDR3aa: CASSLGGQGGGWHEQYF; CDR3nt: TGTGCCAGCAGCTTAGGAGGGCAGGGAGGGGGATGGCACGAGCAGTACTTC
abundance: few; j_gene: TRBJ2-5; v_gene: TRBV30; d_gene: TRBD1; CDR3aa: CAWTTTGGTETQYF; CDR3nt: TGTGCCTGGACCACGACAGGGGGCACAGAGACCCAGTACTTC
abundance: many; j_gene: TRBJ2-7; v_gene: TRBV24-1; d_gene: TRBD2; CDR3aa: CATSEGTSDRYEQYF; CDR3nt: TGTGCCACCAGTGAGGGGACTAGCGATCGGTACGAGCAGTACTTC
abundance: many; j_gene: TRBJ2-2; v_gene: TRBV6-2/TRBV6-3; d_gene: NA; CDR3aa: CASSLVRNTGELFF; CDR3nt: TGTGCCAGCAGTTTGGTCAGGAACACCGGGGAGCTGTTTTTT
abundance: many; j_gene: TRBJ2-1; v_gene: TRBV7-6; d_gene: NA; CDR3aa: CASSVLIVGDNNEQFF; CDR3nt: TGTGCCAGCAGCGTGCTGATCGTGGGCGACAACAATGAGCAGTTCTTC
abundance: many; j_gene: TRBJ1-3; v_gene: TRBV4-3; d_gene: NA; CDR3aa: CASSQDRVSSGNTIYF; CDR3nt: TGCGCCAGCAGCCAAGATCGGGTTTCCTCTGGAAACACCATATATTTT
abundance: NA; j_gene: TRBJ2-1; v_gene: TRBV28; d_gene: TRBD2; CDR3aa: CASSQPSLAGGAYNEQFF; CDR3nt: TGTGCCAGCAGTCAACCGTCCCTAGCGGGAGGGGCCTACAATGAGCAGTTCTTC
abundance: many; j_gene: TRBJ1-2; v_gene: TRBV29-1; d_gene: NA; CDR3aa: CSVEQANGYTF; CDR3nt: TGCAGCGTTGAACAGGCAAATGGCTACACCTTC
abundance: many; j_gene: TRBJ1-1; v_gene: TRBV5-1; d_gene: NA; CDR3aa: CASSFAASLEAFF; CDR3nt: TGCGCCAGCAGCTTTGCAGCCTCCCTTGAAGCTTTCTTT
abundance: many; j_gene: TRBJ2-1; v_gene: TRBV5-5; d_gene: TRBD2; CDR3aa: CASSLGLAGGPIYNEQFF; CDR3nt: TGTGCCAGCAGCTTGGGACTAGCGGGAGGGCCGATTTACAATGAGCAGTTCTTC
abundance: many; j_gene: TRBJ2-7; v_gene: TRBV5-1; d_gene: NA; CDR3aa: CASSPGQLYEQYF; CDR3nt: TGCGCCAGCAGCCCGGGACAACTATACGAGCAGTACTTC
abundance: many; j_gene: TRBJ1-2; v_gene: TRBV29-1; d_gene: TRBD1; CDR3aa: CSVARTGGNYGYTF; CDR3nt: TGCAGCGTCGCCCGGACAGGGGGGAACTATGGCTACACCTTC
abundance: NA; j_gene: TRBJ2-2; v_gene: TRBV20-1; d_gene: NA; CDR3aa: CSARPNLRAGELFF; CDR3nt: TGCAGTGCTAGACCCAATCTTAGAGCCGGGGAGCTGTTTTTT
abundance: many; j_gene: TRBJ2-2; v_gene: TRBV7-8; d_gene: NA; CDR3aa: CASNTNTGELFF; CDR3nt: TGTGCCAGCAACACGAACACCGGGGAGCTGTTTTTT
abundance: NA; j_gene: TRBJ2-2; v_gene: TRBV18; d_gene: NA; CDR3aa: CASSPLLGQANTGELFF; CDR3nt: TGTGCCAGCTCACCCCTACTTGGACAAGCGAACACCGGGGAGCTGTTTTTT
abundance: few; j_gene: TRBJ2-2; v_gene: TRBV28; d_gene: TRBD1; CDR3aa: CASTPDRVATGELFF; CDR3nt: TGTGCCAGCACCCCAGACAGGGTGGCCACCGGGGAGCTGTTTTTT
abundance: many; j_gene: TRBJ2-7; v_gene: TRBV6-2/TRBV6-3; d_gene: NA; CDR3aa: CASSYPGDYEQYF; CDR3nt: TGTGCCAGCAGTTACCCCGGGGATTACGAGCAGTACTTC
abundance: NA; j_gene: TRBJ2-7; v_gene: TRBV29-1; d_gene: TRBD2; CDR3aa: CSVGGDPGREQYF; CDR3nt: TGCAGCGTTGGCGGGGACCCCGGGAGGGAGCAGTACTTC
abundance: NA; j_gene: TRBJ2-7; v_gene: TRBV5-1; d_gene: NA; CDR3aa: CATRGEGTFEQYF; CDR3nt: TGCGCCACACGGGGCGAGGGGACTTTCGAGCAGTACTTC
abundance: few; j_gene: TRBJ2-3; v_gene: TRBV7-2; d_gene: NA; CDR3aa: CASSLVIVSGTDTQYF; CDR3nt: TGTGCCAGCAGCTTAGTTATAGTGTCGGGCACAGATACGCAGTATTTT
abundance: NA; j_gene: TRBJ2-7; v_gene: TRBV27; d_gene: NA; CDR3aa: CASSFGSAAYEQYF; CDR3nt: TGTGCCAGCAGTTTCGGATCAGCGGCCTACGAGCAGTACTTC
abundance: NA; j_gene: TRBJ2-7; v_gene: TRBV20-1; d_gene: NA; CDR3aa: CSAPRESVLSEQYF; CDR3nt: TGCAGTGCCCCGCGGGAATCGGTCCTGAGCGAGCAGTACTTC
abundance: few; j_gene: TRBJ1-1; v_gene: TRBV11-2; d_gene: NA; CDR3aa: CASSPTGQTMNTEAFF; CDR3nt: TGTGCCAGCAGCCCAACGGGCCAGACCATGAACACTGAAGCTTTCTTT
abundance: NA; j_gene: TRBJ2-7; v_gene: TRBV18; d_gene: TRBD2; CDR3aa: CASSLQRGLASSYEQYF; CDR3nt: TGTGCCAGCTCACTTCAGCGCGGACTAGCGAGCTCCTACGAGCAGTACTTC
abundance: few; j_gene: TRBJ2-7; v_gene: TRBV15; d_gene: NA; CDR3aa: CATKSVGLRTEQYF; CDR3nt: TGTGCCACAAAAAGCGTAGGCCTGAGGACCGAGCAGTACTTC
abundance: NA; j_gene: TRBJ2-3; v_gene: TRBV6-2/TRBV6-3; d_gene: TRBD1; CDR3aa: CASSYSSTRAGGGPTDTQYF; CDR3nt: TGTGCCAGCAGTTACTCGAGTACCCGGGCAGGGGGTGGACCCACAGATACGCAGTATTTT
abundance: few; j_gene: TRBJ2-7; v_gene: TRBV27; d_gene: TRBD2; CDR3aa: CASSTLLSGRGIYEQYF; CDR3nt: TGTGCCAGCAGTACCCTTCTTAGCGGGAGAGGGATTTACGAGCAGTACTTC
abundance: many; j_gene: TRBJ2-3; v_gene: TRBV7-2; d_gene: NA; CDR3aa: CASSLEGRDTQYF; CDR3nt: TGTGCCAGCAGCTTAGAAGGAAGGGATACGCAGTATTTT
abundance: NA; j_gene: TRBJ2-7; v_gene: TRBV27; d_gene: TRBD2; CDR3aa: CASSPVTSGRAGGVEQYF; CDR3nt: TGTGCCAGCAGTCCCGTGACTAGCGGGAGGGCCGGGGGTGTCGAGCAGTACTTC
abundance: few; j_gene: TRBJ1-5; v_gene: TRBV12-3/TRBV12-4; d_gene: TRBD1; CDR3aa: CASAETGGGNQPQHF; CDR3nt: TGTGCCAGCGCCGAAACAGGGGGCGGCAATCAGCCCCAGCATTTT
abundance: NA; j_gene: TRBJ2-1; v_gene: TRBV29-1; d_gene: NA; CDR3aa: CSGRPVSYNEQFF; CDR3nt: TGCAGCGGTAGGCCTGTCTCCTACAATGAGCAGTTCTTC
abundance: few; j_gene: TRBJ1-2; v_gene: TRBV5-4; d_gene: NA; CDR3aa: CASSLEGVLPDF; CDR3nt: TGTGCCAGCAGCTTGGAGGGCGTCCTCCCTGACTTC
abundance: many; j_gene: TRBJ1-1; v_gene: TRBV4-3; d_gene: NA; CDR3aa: CASSHVTQMNTEAFF; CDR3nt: TGCGCCAGCAGCCATGTCACACAAATGAACACTGAAGCTTTCTTT
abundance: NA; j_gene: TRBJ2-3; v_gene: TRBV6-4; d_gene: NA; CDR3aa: CASSGSGFTDTQYF; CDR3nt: TGTGCCAGCAGTGGGAGCGGGTTCACAGATACGCAGTATTTT
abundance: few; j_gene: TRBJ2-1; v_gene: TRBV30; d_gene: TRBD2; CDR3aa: CAWSVFSGMNEQFF; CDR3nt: TGTGCCTGGAGTGTTTTTAGCGGGATGAATGAGCAGTTCTTC
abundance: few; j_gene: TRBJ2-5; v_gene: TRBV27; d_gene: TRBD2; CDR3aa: CASSLLGLAGGKETQYF; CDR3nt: TGTGCCAGCAGTTTGCTGGGACTAGCGGGAGGCAAAGAGACCCAGTACTTC
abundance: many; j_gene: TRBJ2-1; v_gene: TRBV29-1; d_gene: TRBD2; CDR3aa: CSASGLAGIPYNEQFF; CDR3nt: TGCAGCGCTTCGGGACTAGCGGGAATCCCATACAATGAGCAGTTCTTC
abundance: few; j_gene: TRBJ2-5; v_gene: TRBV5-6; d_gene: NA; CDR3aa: CASSLGPNQETQYF; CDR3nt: TGTGCCAGCAGCCTCGGGCCTAACCAAGAGACCCAGTACTTC
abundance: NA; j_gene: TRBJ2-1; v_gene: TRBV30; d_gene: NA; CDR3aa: CAWSVNSNEQFF; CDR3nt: TGTGCCTGGAGTGTTAACAGCAATGAGCAGTTCTTC
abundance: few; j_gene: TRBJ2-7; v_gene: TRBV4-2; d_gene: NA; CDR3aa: CASSQDYRADEQYF; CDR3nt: TGTGCCAGCAGCCAAGATTACAGGGCGGACGAGCAGTACTTC
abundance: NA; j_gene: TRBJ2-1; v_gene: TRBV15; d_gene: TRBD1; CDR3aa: CATSTTLGTEDYNEQFF; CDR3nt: TGTGCCACCAGCACAACCCTGGGGACAGAGGACTACAATGAGCAGTTCTTC
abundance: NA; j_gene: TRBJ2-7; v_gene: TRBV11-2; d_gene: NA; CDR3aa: CASSFAGGIYEQYF; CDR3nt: TGTGCCAGCAGCTTCGCGGGCGGGATCTACGAGCAGTACTTC
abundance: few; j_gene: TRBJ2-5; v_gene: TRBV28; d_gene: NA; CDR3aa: CASSLQENQETQYF; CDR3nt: TGTGCCAGCAGTCTACAGGAGAACCAAGAGACCCAGTACTTC
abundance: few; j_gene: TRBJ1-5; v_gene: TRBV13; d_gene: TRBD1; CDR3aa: CASSSTGTGNQPQHF; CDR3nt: TGTGCCAGCAGCTCGACAGGGACGGGCAATCAGCCCCAGCATTTT
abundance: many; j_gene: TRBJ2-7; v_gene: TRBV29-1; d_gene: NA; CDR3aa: CSVEDGEQYF; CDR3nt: TGCAGCGTTGAAGATGGGGAGCAGTACTTC
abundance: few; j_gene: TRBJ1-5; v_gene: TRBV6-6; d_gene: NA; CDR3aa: CASREGGQPQHF; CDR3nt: TGTGCCAGCAGGGAAGGAGGGCAGCCCCAGCATTTT
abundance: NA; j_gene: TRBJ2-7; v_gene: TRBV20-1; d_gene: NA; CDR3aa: CSARPQAAYEQYF; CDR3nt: TGCAGTGCTAGGCCCCAGGCGGCCTACGAGCAGTACTTC
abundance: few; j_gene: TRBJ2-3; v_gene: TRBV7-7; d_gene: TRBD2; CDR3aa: CAVGRLADTDTQYF; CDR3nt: TGTGCTGTAGGTAGACTAGCGGACACAGATACGCAGTATTTT